The source of this T cell receptor (beta chain) is a study of sequential checkpoint blockade in melanoma. This CDR3 spans 13 amino acids. Germline CDR1 and CDR2: SGHDT and YYEEEE. With 2 bases removed from V and 6 bases from J, the gap between germline ends came to 9 bases. Treatment described: randomized to nivolumab then ipilimumab (arm A) or the reverse (arm B). Sorted cells were live CD3+CD8+, lacking CD19 and CD56, from PBMCs. Generated by immunoSEQ multiplex PCR, the TCRdb table keeps only in-frame clones and is missing some. The sample lists about 40,000 clones, 86% seen once, with roughly 12% in the top ten.

V and J are TRBV5-6 and TRBJ1-5, with TRBD1 as a possible D gene (6 bases). This receptor was obtained from a human donor with melanoma. Specimen: CD8+ T cells sorted from blood (inferred from file names), collected from a patient given nivolumab and ipilimumab in sequence. CDR3 sequence reads: CASSFTGTQPQHF. The CDR3 DNA reads as TGTGCCAGCAGCTTTACAGGGACTCAGCCCCAGCATTTT. Supplemented by reference TRBV5-6 and TRBJ1-5, the full variable domain reads DAGVTQSPTHLIKTRGQQVTLRCSPKSGHDTVSWYQQALGQGPQFIFQYYEEEERQRGNFPDRFSGHQFPNYSSELNVNALLLGDSALYLCASSFTGTQPQHFGDGTRLSIL.